The 16 T cell receptor beta chains reported below all come from one sample, sequenced in a study of CD8 T cells in Susac syndrome. Reverse transcription of 0.5 to 1 ug RNA was performed with random hexamers. Using its own MiXCR run on the immunoSEQ multiplex PCR reads, TCRdb lists one record per CDR3 protein. This table has roughly 190,000 distinct CDR3 sequences, approximately 95% appearing once. Specimen: CD8+ T cells from PBMCs. These receptors were taken from a human donor with Susac syndrome.

V and J are TRBV2 and TRBJ2-7; tentatively, D is TRBD2 (6 bases). This CDR3 is 15 amino acids long. Germline values: CDR1 SNHLY, CDR2 FYNNEI. Between the trimmed V and J ends, which lost 0 bases and 4 bases, there was a span of 13 bases. CDR3 residues: CASSEAPEGRYEQYF. CDR3 nucleotide sequence: TGTGCCAGCAGTGAAGCGCCGGAGGGAAGGTACGAGCAGTACTTC.

The chain links TRBV14 to TRBJ2-5; no reliable D call. CDR3 length equals 13 residues. V was cut by 1 base and J by 3 bases, with 6 bases left in between. Germline CDR1 and CDR2: SGHDN and FVKESK. For the CDR3, the DNA is TGTGCCAGCAGCCAAGTTCATAAAGAGACCCAGTACTTC. This codes for CASSQVHKETQYF.

This clonotype was seen just once. V is TRBV4-2 and J is TRBJ2-5; no clear D gene. With 5 bases removed from V and 3 bases from J, the gap between germline ends came to 13 bases. Per germline, CDR1 LGHNA and CDR2 YNFKEQ. CDR3 length equals 14 residues. CDR3 DNA: TGTGCCAGCAGCAGGAGTGGAGTCGAAGAGACCCAGTACTTC. This sequence encodes CASSRSGVEETQYF.

The V call is TRBV9, the J call TRBJ2-3, with TRBD2 as a possible D gene (6 bases). The V end was cut by 0 bases, the J end by 6 bases, with 17 bases between. Per germline, CDR1 SGDLS and CDR2 YYNGEE. The CDR3 spans 16 residues. This chain's CDR3 is CASSVAPSARGDTQYF. CDR3 DNA sequence: TGTGCCAGCAGCGTAGCTCCTAGCGCCCGGGGGGATACGCAGTATTTT.

The chain employs TRBV7-9 and TRBJ2-7, with 7 nucleotides matching TRBD2. The CDR3 contains 14 residues. V shed 5 bases, J shed 5 bases, and the junction held 9 bases outside the gene matches. The V gene's germline CDR1 is SEHNR and CDR2 FQNEAQ (reference sequence). CDR3 protein: CASSPGLGSHEQYF. In DNA form, the CDR3 reads TGTGCCAGCAGCCCCGGACTAGGGAGCCACGAGCAGTACTTC.

V gene TRBV5-1 combines with J gene TRBJ2-5; D is possibly TRBD1 (5 bases). The CDR3 is made up of 16 amino acids. Germline V gives CDR1 SGHRS, CDR2 YFSETQ. V lost 1 base and J 1 base, leaving 14 bases between the germline ends. The CDR3 loop reads CASSLSIGQGQETQYF. CDR3 sequence (DNA): TGCGCCAGCAGCTTGTCTATCGGGCAGGGCCAAGAGACCCAGTACTTC.

The chain couples TRBV7-8 to TRBJ2-1; 14 bases match TRBD2. From germline, CDR1 is SGHVS and CDR2 FQNEAQ. The CDR3 is 18 residues long. V lost 1 base to trimming and J lost 0 bases; unmatched junction nucleotides: 2. CDR3: CASSLGLAGGNSYNEQFF. The CDR3 DNA reads TGTGCCAGCAGCTTAGGACTAGCGGGGGGGAACTCCTACAATGAGCAGTTCTTC.

The chain uses TRBV28 and TRBJ2-1; D uncertain. The CDR3 has 14 residues. Trimming shortened V by 3 bases and J by 4 bases, and 10 bases separated the two germline ends. Germline CDR1 MDHEN, CDR2 SYDVKM. CDR3 amino acids: CASSFQRTYNEQFF. The CDR3 bases are TGTGCCAGCAGTTTCCAGCGAACATACAATGAGCAGTTCTTC.

The chain combines TRBV11-2 with TRBJ2-5; D possibly uses TRBD1 or TRBD2 (5 bases each). Looked up from germline, CDR1 is SGHAT and CDR2 is FQNNGV. V dropped 1 base and J dropped 5 bases, with 11 bases sitting between them. CDR3 length: 14 residues. CDR3 coding DNA: TGTGCCAGCAGCTTAGTCGGGGCTGGGGAGACCCAGTACTTC. Its protein product is CASSLVGAGETQYF.

The CDR3 coding sequence is TGTGCCAGCAGCGCTCCACTAGCGGGGGGGACAAATACGCAGTATTTT. This translates into CASSAPLAGGTNTQYF. The chain couples TRBV13 to TRBJ2-3, with TRBD2 identical over 13 bases. Germline V gives CDR1 PRHDT, CDR2 FYEKMQ (reference sequence). J lost 7 bases, V lost 5 bases, and 9 bases had no gene match. This CDR3 contains 16 residues.

The genes are TRBV20-1 and TRBJ1-2; 8 bases agree with TRBD1. The CDR3 loop spans 13 amino acids. With 0 bases clipped from V and 7 bases from J, the junction kept 4 bases outside the gene matches. Germline V gene lookup returns CDR1 DFQATT and CDR2 SNEGSKA (reference sequence). The DNA of the CDR3 is TGCAGTGCTAGAGATTGGACAGGGAGTGGCTACACCTTC. This encodes CSARDWTGSGYTF.

This clonotype was detected only once. The chain couples TRBV13 to TRBJ2-1, with 11 nucleotides matching TRBD2. The CDR3 has 15 residues. Germline CDR1 reads PRHDT; CDR2 reads FYEKMQ (reference sequence). V dropped 3 bases and J dropped 7; count of bases not matched to a gene: 5. The CDR3 loop is CASSLTSGNRNEQFF. CDR3 in DNA: TGTGCCAGCAGCTTGACTAGCGGGAATAGAAATGAGCAGTTCTTC.

The CDR3 bases are TGCGCCAGCAGCCAATCTCGAGGGGGTGAGCAGTTCTTC. Translated: CASSQSRGGEQFF. V gene TRBV4-1 combines with J gene TRBJ2-1; D is possibly TRBD1 (6 bases). The V gene's germline CDR1 is MGHRA and CDR2 YSYEKL. There are 13 residues in the CDR3. With 2 bases removed from V and 9 bases from J, the gap between germline ends came to 11 bases.

This clonotype appeared a single time. The rearrangement links TRBV19 to TRBJ2-1; no clear D gene. Germline V gene data show CDR1 as LNHDA and CDR2 as SQIVND (reference sequence). The CDR3 length is 14 residues. Trimming took 6 bases from V and 4 from J, leaving 13 bases between them. Here the CDR3 DNA reads TGTGCCAGTAGCCACTTTCCCCTTTACAATGAGCAGTTCTTC. As protein: CASSHFPLYNEQFF.

This sequence joins TRBV9 and TRBJ2-1, with 8 positions matching TRBD2. Per germline, CDR1 SGDLS and CDR2 YYNGEE. J gave up 7 bases and V 0 bases, and 6 bases lay outside the gene matches. The length of the CDR3 is 15 residues. CDR3: CASSVGVAGSNEQFF. The CDR3 DNA follows: TGTGCCAGCAGCGTAGGAGTAGCGGGGTCAAATGAGCAGTTCTTC.

V usage is TRBV30 and J usage is TRBJ1-2; 10 bases fit TRBD1. Germline V gene data show CDR1 as GTSNPN and CDR2 as SVGIG (reference sequence). The trim removed 2 bases at V and 6 bases at J, leaving 3 bases unmatched. The length of the CDR3 is 13 residues. The CDR3 region is CAWSQGQGDGYTF. The CDR3 DNA reads TGTGCCTGGAGTCAAGGACAGGGGGATGGCTACACCTTC. The whole variable domain, filled in from reference TRBV30 and TRBJ1-2, reads SQTIHQWPATLVQPVGSPLSLECTVEGTSNPNLYWYRQAAGRGLQLLFYSVGIGQISSEVPQNLSASRPQDRQFILSSKKLLLSDSGFYLCAWSQGQGDGYTFGSGTRLTVV.